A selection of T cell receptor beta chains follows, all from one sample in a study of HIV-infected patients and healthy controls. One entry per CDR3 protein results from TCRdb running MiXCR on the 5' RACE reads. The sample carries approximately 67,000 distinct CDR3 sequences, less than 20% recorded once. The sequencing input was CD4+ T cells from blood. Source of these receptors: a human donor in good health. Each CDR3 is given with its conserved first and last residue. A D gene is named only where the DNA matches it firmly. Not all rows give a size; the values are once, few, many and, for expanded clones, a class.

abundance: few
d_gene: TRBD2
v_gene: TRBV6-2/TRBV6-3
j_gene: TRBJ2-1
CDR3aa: CASSFTSGRANEQFF
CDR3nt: TGTGCCAGCAGCTTCACTAGCGGGAGGGCCAATGAGCAGTTCTTC

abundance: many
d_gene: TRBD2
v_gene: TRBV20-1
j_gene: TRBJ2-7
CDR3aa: CSARVLAGEDF
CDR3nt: TGCAGTGCTAGAGTTTTAGCGGGAGAAGACTTC

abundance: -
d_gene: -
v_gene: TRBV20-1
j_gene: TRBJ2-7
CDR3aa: CSAGNFGASIHEQYF
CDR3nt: TGCAGTGCTGGCAATTTTGGGGCAAGTATCCACGAGCAGTACTTC

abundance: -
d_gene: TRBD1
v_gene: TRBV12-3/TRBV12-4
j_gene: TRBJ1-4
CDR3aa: CASRRETGPNEKLFF
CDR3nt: TGTGCCAGCAGGAGGGAGACAGGGCCTAATGAAAAACTGTTTTTT

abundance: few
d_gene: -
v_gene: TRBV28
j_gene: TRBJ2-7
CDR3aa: CASSPPGYEQYF
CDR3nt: TGTGCCAGCAGTCCCCCTGGCTACGAGCAGTACTTC

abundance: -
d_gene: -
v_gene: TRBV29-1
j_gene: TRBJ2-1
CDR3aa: CSVLPTDEQFF
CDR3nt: TGCAGCGTGCTCCCGACGGACGAGCAGTTCTTC

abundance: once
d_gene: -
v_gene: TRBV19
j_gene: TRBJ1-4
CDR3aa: CASRNSQVGTNEKLFF
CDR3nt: TGTGCCAGTAGGAACAGCCAAGTAGGGACTAATGAAAAACTGTTTTTT

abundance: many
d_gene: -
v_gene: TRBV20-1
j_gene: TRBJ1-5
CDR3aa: CTHYSNQPQHF
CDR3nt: TGCACCCACTATAGCAATCAGCCCCAGCATTTT

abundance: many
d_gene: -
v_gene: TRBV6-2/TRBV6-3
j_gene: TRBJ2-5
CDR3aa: CASTPLGTPEETQYF
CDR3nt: TGTGCCAGCACTCCTTTGGGCACCCCTGAAGAGACCCAGTACTTC

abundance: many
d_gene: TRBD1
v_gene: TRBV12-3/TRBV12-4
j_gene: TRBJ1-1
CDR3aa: CASNDRGQVFTEAFF
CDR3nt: TGTGCCAGCAATGACAGGGGACAGGTTTTCACTGAAGCTTTCTTT

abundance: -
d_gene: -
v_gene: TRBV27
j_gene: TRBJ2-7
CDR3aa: CASSSLEGGRDEQYF
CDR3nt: TGTGCCAGCAGTTCACTAGAGGGGGGACGGGACGAGCAGTACTTC

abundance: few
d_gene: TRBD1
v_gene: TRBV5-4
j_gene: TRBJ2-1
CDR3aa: CASSRGTGVLNNEQFF
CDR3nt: TGTGCCAGCAGCCGAGGGACAGGTGTATTAAACAATGAGCAGTTCTTC

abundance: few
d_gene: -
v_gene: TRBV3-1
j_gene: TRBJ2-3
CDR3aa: CASESPGLLTQYF
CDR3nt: TGTGCCAGCGAATCTCCGGGTCTCTTAACGCAGTATTTT

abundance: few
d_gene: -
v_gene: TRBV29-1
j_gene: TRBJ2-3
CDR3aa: CSVRDSTDTQYF
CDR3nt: TGCAGCGTCCGAGACAGCACAGATACGCAGTATTTT

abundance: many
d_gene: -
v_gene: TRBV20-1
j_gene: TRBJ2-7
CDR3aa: CSARRGQGVSYEQYF
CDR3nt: TGCAGTGCTCGGCGGGGGCAGGGGGTTTCCTACGAGCAGTACTTC

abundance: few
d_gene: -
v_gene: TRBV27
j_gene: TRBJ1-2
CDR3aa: CASKMSGGAPYGYTF
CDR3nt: TGTGCCAGCAAAATGTCCGGGGGCGCTCCCTATGGCTACACCTTC

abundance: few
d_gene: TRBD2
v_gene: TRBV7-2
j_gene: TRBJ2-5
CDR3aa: CASSFSGGQETQYF
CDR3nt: TGTGCCAGCAGCTTTAGCGGGGGTCAAGAGACCCAGTACTTC